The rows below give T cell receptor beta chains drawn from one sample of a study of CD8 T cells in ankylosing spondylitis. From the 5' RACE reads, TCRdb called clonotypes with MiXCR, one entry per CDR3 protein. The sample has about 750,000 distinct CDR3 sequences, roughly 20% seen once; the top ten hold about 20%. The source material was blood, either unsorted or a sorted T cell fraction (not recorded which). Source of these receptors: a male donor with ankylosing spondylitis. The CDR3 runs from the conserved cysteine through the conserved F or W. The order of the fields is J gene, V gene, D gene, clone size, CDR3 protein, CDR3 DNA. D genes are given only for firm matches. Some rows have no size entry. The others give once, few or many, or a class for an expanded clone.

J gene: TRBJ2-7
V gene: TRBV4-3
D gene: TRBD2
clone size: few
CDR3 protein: CASSQDRILAGAYEQYF
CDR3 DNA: TGCGCCAGCAGCCAAGATCGTATACTAGCGGGCGCCTACGAGCAGTACTTC

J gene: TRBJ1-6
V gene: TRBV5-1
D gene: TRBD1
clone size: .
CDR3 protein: CASRFVRDRGLLGSPLHF
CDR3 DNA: TGCGCCAGCAGATTCGTTAGAGACAGGGGGCTTTTGGGATCACCCCTCCACTTT

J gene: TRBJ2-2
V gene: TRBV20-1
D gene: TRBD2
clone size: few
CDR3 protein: CSATSGAGGNWELFF
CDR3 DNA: TGCAGTGCTACCAGCGGAGCCGGGGGGAACTGGGAGCTGTTTTTT

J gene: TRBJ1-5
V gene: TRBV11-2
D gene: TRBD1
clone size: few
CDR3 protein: CASSLGQGWNQPQHF
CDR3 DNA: TGTGCCAGCAGCCTAGGACAGGGGTGGAATCAGCCCCAGCATTTT

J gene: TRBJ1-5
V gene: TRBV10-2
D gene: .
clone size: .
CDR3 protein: CASSELGSQPQHF
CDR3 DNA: TGCGCCAGCAGCGAGCTGGGTTCTCAGCCCCAGCATTTT

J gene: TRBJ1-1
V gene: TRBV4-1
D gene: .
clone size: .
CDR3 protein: CASSRGGVGPEAFF
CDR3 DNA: TGCGCCAGCAGCCGAGGTGGGGTCGGACCGGAAGCTTTCTTT

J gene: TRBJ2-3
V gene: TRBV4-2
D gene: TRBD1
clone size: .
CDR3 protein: CASSPGTEVRTDTQYF
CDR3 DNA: TGTGCCAGCAGCCCCGGGACAGAAGTTCGCACAGATACGCAGTATTTT

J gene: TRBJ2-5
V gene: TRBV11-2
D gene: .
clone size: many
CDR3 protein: CASSLSYTSGGETQYF
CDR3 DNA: TGTGCCAGCAGCCTTAGTTACACCTCCGGGGGAGAGACCCAGTACTTC

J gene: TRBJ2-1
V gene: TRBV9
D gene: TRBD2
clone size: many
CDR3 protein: CASSAGWASGNSNEQFF
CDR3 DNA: TGTGCCAGCAGCGCGGGGTGGGCTAGCGGGAACAGTAATGAGCAGTTCTTC

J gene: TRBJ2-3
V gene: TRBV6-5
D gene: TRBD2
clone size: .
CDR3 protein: CASSYGLAATDTQYF
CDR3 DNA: TGTGCCAGCAGTTACGGTCTAGCGGCCACAGATACGCAGTATTTT

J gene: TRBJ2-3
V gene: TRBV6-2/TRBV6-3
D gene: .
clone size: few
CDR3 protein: CASTTFMRDPGSDTQYF
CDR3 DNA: TGTGCCAGCACCACCTTTATGCGGGACCCAGGATCGGATACGCAGTATTTT

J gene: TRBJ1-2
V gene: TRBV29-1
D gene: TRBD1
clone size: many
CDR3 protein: CSVARQGNYGYTF
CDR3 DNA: TGCAGCGTCGCACGACAGGGAAACTATGGCTACACCTTC

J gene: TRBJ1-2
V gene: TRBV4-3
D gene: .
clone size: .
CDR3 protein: CASSQDPSGPNYGYTF
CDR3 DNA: TGCGCCAGCAGCCAAGATCCTTCGGGACCAAACTATGGCTACACCTTC

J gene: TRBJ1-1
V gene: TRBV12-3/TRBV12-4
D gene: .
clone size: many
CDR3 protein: CASSLLGGSGTEAFF
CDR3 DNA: TGTGCCAGCAGTTTACTTGGGGGATCGGGCACTGAAGCTTTCTTT

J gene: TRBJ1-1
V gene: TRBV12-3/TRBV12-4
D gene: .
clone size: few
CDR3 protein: CASSPIVRGFTEAFF
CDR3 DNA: TGTGCCAGCAGCCCAATAGTCAGGGGCTTCACTGAAGCTTTCTTT

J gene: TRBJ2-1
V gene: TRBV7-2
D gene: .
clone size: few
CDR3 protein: CASSPPNPIYNEQFF
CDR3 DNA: TGTGCCAGCAGCCCCCCCAATCCCATATACAATGAGCAGTTCTTC

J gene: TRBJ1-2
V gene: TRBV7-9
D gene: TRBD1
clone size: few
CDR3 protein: CASSRQGGDNYGYTF
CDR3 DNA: TGTGCCAGCAGCAGACAGGGAGGGGATAACTATGGCTACACCTTC

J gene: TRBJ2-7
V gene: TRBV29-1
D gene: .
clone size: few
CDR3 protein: CSGGESYEQYF
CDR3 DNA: TGCAGCGGGGGGGAATCCTACGAGCAGTACTTC

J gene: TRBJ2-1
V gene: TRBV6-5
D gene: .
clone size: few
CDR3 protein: CASRAPGNEQFF
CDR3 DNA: TGTGCCAGCAGGGCACCTGGCAATGAGCAGTTCTTC

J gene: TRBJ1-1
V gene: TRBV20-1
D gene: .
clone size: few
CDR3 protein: CSAPKPGPDTEAFF
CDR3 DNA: TGCAGTGCTCCGAAACCTGGGCCGGACACTGAAGCTTTCTTT

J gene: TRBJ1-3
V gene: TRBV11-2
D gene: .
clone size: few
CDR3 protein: CASSLAGRSSGNTIYF
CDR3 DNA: TGTGCCAGCAGCTTAGCAGGCAGGAGCTCTGGAAACACCATATATTTT

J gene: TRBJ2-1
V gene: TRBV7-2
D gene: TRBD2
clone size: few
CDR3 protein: CASSLLAGLNNEQFF
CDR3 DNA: TGTGCCAGCAGCTTACTAGCGGGATTGAACAATGAGCAGTTCTTC

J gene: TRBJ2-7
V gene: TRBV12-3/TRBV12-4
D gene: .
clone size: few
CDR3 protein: CASSIRGGGYEQYF
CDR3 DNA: TGTGCCAGCAGTATACGGGGAGGGGGCTACGAGCAGTACTTC

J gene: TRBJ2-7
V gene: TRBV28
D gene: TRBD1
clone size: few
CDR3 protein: CASSRGRGQGSYEQYF
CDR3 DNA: TGTGCCAGCAGTCGTGGCCGAGGACAGGGATCCTACGAGCAGTACTTC

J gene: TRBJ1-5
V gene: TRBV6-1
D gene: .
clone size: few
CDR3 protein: CASSEVTASNQPQHF
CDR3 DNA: TGTGCCAGCAGTGAAGTGACAGCTTCCAATCAGCCCCAGCATTTT

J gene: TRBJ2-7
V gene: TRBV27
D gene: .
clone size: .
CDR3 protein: CASSLKGVLHEQYF
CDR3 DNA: TGTGCCAGCAGCCTAAAGGGCGTTTTGCACGAGCAGTACTTC

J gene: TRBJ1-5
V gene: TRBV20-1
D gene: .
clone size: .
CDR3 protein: CSARPGGPNDQPQHF
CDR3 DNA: TGCAGTGCTAGGCCGGGGGGGCCGAACGATCAGCCCCAGCATTTT

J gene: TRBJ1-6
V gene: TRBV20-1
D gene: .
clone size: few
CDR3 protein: CSASEGGNSPLHF
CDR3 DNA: TGCAGTGCTAGCGAGGGCGGTAATTCACCCCTCCACTTT

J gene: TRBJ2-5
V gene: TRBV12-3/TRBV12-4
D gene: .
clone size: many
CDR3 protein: CASSPTGIPETQYF
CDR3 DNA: TGTGCCAGCAGTCCCACAGGTATCCCAGAGACCCAGTACTTC

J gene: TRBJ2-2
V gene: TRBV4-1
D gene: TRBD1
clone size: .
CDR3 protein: CASSHWGQGLTGELFF
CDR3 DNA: TGCGCCAGCAGCCATTGGGGACAGGGGTTAACCGGGGAGCTGTTTTTT

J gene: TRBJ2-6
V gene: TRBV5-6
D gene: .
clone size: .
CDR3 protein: CASSLIGQSYSGANVLTF
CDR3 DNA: TGTGCCAGCAGCTTGATAGGTCAGTCTTACTCTGGGGCCAACGTCCTGACTTTC

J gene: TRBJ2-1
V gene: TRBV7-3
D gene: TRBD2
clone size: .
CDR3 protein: CASSLKTSGRDEQFF
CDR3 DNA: TGTGCCAGCAGCTTAAAGACTAGCGGGAGGGATGAGCAGTTCTTC

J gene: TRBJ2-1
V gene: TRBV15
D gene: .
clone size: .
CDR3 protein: CATSRGLANNNEQFF
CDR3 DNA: TGTGCCACCAGCAGAGGCCTAGCGAACAACAATGAGCAGTTCTTC

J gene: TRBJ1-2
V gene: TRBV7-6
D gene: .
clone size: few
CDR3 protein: CASSLDPGNGYTF
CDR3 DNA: TGTGCCAGCAGCTTAGACCCAGGGAATGGCTACACCTTC